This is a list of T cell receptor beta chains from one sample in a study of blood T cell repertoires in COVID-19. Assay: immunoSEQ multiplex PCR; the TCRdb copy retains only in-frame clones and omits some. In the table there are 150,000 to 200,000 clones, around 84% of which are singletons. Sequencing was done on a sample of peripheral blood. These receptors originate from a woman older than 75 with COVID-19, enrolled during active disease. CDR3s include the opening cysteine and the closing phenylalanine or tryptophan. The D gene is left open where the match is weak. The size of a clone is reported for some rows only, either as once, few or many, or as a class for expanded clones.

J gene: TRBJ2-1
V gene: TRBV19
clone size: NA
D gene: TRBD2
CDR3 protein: CASRLAAYSYNEQFF
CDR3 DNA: TGTGCCAGCAGACTAGCGGCGTACTCCTACAATGAGCAGTTCTTC

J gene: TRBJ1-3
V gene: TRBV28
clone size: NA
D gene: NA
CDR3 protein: CASSSPQEVGNTIYF
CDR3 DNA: TGTGCCAGCAGTTCCCCTCAGGAGGTGGGAAACACCATATATTTT

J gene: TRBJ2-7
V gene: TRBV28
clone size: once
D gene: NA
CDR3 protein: CASSGAYEQYF
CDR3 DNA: TGTGCCAGCAGTGGAGCCTACGAGCAGTACTTC

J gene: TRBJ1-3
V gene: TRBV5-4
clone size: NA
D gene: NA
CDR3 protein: CASSLESTSGNTIYF
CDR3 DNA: TGTGCCAGCAGCTTGGAGAGCACCTCTGGAAACACCATATATTTT

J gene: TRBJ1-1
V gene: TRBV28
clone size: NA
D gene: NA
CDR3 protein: CASTSPRIYGTEAFF
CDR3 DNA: TGTGCCAGCACCTCCCCTAGGATATATGGGACTGAAGCTTTCTTT

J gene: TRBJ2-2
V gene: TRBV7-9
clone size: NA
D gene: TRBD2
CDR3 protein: CASSLGAGENTGELFF
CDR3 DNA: TGTGCCAGCAGCTTAGGGGCGGGAGAGAACACCGGGGAGCTGTTTTTT

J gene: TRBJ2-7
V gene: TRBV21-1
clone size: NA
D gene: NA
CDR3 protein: CASSNLLPRGSHEQYF
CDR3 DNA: TGTGCCAGCAGCAATTTACTCCCCCGAGGGTCCCACGAGCAGTACTTC

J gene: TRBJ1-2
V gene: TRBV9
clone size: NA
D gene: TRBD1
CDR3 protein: CASSSGQAIPYGYTF
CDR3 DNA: TGTGCCAGCAGCTCGGGACAGGCCATTCCCTATGGCTACACCTTC

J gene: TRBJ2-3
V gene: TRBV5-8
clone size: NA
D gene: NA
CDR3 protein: CASSLWSITDTQYF
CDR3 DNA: TGTGCCAGCAGCTTGTGGAGTATCACAGATACGCAGTATTTT

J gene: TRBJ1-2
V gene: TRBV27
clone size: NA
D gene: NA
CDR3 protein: CASSFSGDGYTF
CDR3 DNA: TGTGCCAGCAGTTTTAGCGGGGACGGCTACACCTTC

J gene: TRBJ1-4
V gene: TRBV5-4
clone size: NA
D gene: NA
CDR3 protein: CASSLNSATNEKLFF
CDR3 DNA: TGTGCCAGCAGCTTAAACAGTGCAACTAATGAAAAACTGTTTTTT

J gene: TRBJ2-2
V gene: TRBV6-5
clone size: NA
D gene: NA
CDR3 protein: CASSQGTRTGELFF
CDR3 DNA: TGTGCCAGCAGTCAGGGGACGCGAACCGGGGAGCTGTTTTTT

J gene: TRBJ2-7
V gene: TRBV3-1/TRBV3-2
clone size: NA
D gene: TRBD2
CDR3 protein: CASSQDPRLAGGGLREQYF
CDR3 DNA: TGTGCCAGCAGCCAAGACCCCCGACTAGCGGGGGGGGGACTCCGCGAGCAGTACTTC

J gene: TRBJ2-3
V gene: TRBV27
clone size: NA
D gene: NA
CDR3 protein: CASSSHSQGGGDTQYF
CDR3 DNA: TGTGCCAGCAGTTCTCACTCGCAGGGAGGCGGAGATACGCAGTATTTT

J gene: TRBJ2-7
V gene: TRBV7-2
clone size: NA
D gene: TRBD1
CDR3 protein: CASSSGQRGLISYEQYF
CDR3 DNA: TGTGCCAGCAGCTCGGGTCAGAGGGGGCTGATCTCCTACGAGCAGTACTTC

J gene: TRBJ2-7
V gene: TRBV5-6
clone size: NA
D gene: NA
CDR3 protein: CASSPRGSYEQYF
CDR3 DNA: TGTGCCAGCAGCCCCCGGGGTTCCTACGAGCAGTACTTC

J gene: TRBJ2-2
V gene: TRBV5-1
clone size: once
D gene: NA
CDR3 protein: CASSWDSQSTGELFF
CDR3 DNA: TGCGCCAGCAGCTGGGACTCTCAGAGCACCGGGGAGCTGTTTTTT

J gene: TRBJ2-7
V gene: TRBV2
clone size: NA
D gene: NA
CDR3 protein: CASSLVREQYF
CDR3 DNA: TGTGCCAGCAGTCTAGTGCGTGAGCAGTACTTC

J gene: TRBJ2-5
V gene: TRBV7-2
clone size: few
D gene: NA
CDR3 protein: CASSLGSGRRETQYF
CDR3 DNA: TGTGCCAGCAGCTTAGGGTCCGGCAGGAGGGAGACCCAGTACTTC

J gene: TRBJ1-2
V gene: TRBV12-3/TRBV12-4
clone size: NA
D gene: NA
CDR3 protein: CASSLRGTYGYTF
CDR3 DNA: TGTGCCAGCAGTTTAAGGGGTACCTATGGCTACACCTTC

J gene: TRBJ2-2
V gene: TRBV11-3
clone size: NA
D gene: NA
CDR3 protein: CASSLAAGRSTGELFF
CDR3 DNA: TGTGCCAGCAGCTTGGCGGCTGGGAGAAGCACCGGGGAGCTGTTTTTT

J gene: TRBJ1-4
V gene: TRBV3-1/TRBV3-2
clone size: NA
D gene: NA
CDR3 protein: CASSQGGGEKLFF
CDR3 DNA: TGTGCCAGCAGCCAAGGGGGCGGTGAAAAACTGTTTTTT

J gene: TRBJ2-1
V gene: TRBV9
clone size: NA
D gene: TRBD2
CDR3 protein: CASSVATSGPYNEQFF
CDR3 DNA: TGTGCCAGCAGCGTAGCTACTAGCGGGCCCTACAATGAGCAGTTCTTC

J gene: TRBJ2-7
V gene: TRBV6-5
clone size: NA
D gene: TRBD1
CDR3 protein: CASTQGVGEQYF
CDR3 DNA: TGTGCCAGTACACAGGGGGTTGGTGAGCAGTACTTC

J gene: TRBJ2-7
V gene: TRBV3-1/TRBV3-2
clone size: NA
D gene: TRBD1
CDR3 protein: CASSHGQGGEQYF
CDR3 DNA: TGTGCCAGCAGCCATGGACAGGGTGGCGAGCAGTACTTC

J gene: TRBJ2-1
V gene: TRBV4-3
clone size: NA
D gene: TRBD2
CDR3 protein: CASSQSPPSGRHNEQFF
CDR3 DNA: TGCGCCAGCAGCCAATCGCCCCCTAGCGGGAGACACAATGAGCAGTTCTTC

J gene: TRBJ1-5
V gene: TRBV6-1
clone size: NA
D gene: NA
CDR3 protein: CASSEALQGQPQHF
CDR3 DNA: TGTGCCAGCAGTGAAGCGCTTCAGGGTCAGCCCCAGCATTTT

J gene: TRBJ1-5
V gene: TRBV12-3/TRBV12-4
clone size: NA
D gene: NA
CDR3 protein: CASSLDQPQHF
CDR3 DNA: TGTGCCAGCAGTCTCGATCAGCCCCAGCATTTT

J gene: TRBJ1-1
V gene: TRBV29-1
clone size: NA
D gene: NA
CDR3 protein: CSVGAGRVNTEAFF
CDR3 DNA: TGCAGCGTGGGGGCAGGGAGGGTGAACACTGAAGCTTTCTTT

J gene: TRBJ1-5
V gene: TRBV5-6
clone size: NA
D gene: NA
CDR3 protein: CASSLAGGRVIDNQPQHF
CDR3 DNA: TGTGCCAGCAGCTTGGCCGGTGGGCGGGTCATAGACAATCAGCCCCAGCATTTT

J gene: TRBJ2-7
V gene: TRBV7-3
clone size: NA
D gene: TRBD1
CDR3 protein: CASSPGQGANEQYF
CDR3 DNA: TGTGCCAGCAGCCCAGGACAGGGAGCTAACGAGCAGTACTTC